The rows below give T cell receptor beta chains drawn from one sample of a study of T cells in Graves' hyperthyroidism and ophthalmopathy. TCRdb reprocessed the multiplex PCR reads via MiXCR and lists one record per CDR3 protein. The sample records over 200,000 distinct CDR3 sequences, roughly 15% being singletons. Input material: blood. These TCRs come from a woman aged 40 to 50 with Graves' hyperthyroidism that later progressed to Graves' ophthalmopathy. Each CDR3 is given with its conserved first and last residue. A D gene is named only where the DNA matches it firmly. Rows give clone size only sometimes, using once, few, many, or a class for an expanded clone.

TRBV9	TRBJ1-4	many	NA	CASSVGQVPNEKLFF	TGTGCCAGCAGCGTAGGACAGGTTCCTAATGAAAAACTGTTTTTT
TRBV7-2	TRBJ2-5	NA	NA	CASSLVASPRGTQYF	TGTGCCAGCAGCTTAGTCGCCTCTCCAAGAGGGACCCAGTACTTC
TRBV10-2	TRBJ2-5	many	TRBD2	CASSESSGRWETQYF	TGCGCCAGCAGTGAGTCGAGCGGGAGGTGGGAGACCCAGTACTTC
TRBV5-1	TRBJ2-1	many	TRBD2	CASGTSGILNEQFF	TGCGCCAGCGGGACTAGCGGGATCTTGAATGAGCAGTTCTTC
TRBV28	TRBJ2-2	many	NA	CASSFLLLARTNTGELFF	TGTGCCAGCAGTTTTCTACTTCTAGCGCGAACGAACACCGGGGAGCTGTTTTTT
TRBV5-1	TRBJ1-6	many	NA	CASSDISNSPLHF	TGCGCCAGCAGTGACATATCCAATTCACCCCTCCACTTT
TRBV4-1	TRBJ2-3	many	NA	CASRIQDTQYF	TGCGCCAGCAGGATACAAGATACGCAGTATTTT
TRBV11-2	TRBJ1-1	many	TRBD1	CASSGTGGAIPMNTEAFF	TGTGCCAGCAGCGGAACAGGGGGCGCAATCCCGATGAACACTGAAGCTTTCTTT
TRBV20-1	TRBJ1-5	many	TRBD1	CSAREGGTGGYNQPQHF	TGCAGTGCTAGAGAGGGGGGGACAGGGGGGTATAATCAGCCCCAGCATTTT
TRBV28	TRBJ2-3	many	TRBD2	CASSESSGRAGDTQYF	TGTGCCAGCAGTGAGAGTAGCGGGAGGGCTGGAGATACGCAGTATTTT
TRBV7-9	TRBJ1-5	many	TRBD1	CASSPTETGGIQPQHF	TGTGCCAGCAGCCCAACAGAGACAGGGGGCATTCAGCCCCAGCATTTT
TRBV30	TRBJ2-5	many	NA	CAWRRDSKQETQYF	TGTGCCTGGAGACGGGACTCAAAACAAGAGACCCAGTACTTC
TRBV5-6	TRBJ2-5	NA	NA	CASGPSRWNRQETQYF	TGTGCCAGCGGCCCCTCTAGGTGGAATAGGCAAGAGACCCAGTACTTC
TRBV27	TRBJ2-7	many	NA	CASSLSWGTEQYF	TGTGCCAGCAGTTTATCTTGGGGTACCGAGCAGTACTTC
TRBV6-1	TRBJ2-7	many	NA	CASSEVRADEQYF	TGTGCCAGCAGTGAAGTGAGAGCCGACGAGCAGTACTTC
TRBV5-1	TRBJ1-1	many	NA	CASSGGDGLNTEAFF	TGCGCCAGCAGCGGGGGGGACGGATTAAACACTGAAGCTTTCTTT
TRBV12-3/TRBV12-4	TRBJ2-3	many	TRBD2	CASSVAGSTDTQYF	TGTGCCAGCAGTGTAGCGGGGAGCACAGATACGCAGTATTTT
TRBV3-1	TRBJ2-3	many	TRBD1	CASSQTTGSGDTQYF	TGTGCCAGCAGCCAGACGACAGGGTCAGGGGATACGCAGTATTTT
TRBV11-2	TRBJ2-1	many	NA	CASSLDRGLFSYNEQFF	TGTGCCAGCAGCTTAGATCGTGGTCTATTCTCCTACAATGAGCAGTTCTTC
TRBV28	TRBJ2-1	many	NA	CASSLRSGKSSYNEQFF	TGTGCCAGCAGTTTGCGAAGTGGCAAGAGCTCCTACAATGAGCAGTTCTTC
TRBV7-2	TRBJ2-5	many	TRBD2	CASTLASGTGTQYF	TGTGCCAGCACCCTGGCTAGCGGCACCGGGACCCAGTACTTC
TRBV9	TRBJ1-1	NA	NA	CASKGHNGGQGAEAFF	TGTGCCAGCAAGGGACATAATGGTGGGCAGGGCGCTGAAGCTTTCTTT
TRBV7-9	TRBJ1-1	many	NA	CASSLGGEGYTEAFF	TGTGCCAGCAGCTTAGGAGGTGAAGGGTACACTGAAGCTTTCTTT
TRBV20-1	TRBJ2-5	many	NA	CSASGSRQGEAETQYF	TGCAGTGCTAGTGGGTCTAGGCAGGGGGAGGCGGAGACCCAGTACTTC
TRBV6-1	TRBJ2-1	many	NA	CASSGTSGLGEQFF	TGTGCCAGCAGTGGTACCTCAGGGTTAGGTGAGCAGTTCTTC
TRBV14	TRBJ2-1	NA	TRBD2	CASSQDATSGRGEQFF	TGTGCCAGCAGCCAAGATGCGACTAGCGGGAGAGGTGAGCAGTTCTTC
TRBV12-3/TRBV12-4	TRBJ1-5	many	NA	CASSLGWAGNQPQHF	TGTGCCAGCAGTCTAGGTTGGGCAGGCAATCAGCCCCAGCATTTT
TRBV6-1	TRBJ2-6	many	TRBD2	CASRGLAGGISSGANVLTF	TGTGCCAGCAGAGGACTAGCGGGAGGAATAAGCTCTGGGGCCAACGTCCTGACTTTC
TRBV20-1	TRBJ2-5	many	NA	CSARRRTSDTLRQETQYF	TGCAGTGCTAGACGAAGAACCTCGGACACGCTCCGCCAAGAGACCCAGTACTTC
TRBV5-8	TRBJ1-4	many	NA	CASSPGRVPTNEKLFF	TGTGCCAGCAGCCCCGGACGAGTCCCAACTAATGAAAAACTGTTTTTT
TRBV3-1	TRBJ1-2	many	NA	CASSQDWPAYGYTF	TGTGCCAGCAGCCAAGATTGGCCAGCCTATGGCTACACCTTC
TRBV19	TRBJ1-5	many	NA	CASAGMSRGTNQPQHF	TGTGCCAGCGCGGGCATGAGCCGGGGGACTAATCAGCCCCAGCATTTT
TRBV6-1	TRBJ2-3	many	NA	CASSEAGDTQYF	TGTGCCAGCAGTGAAGCGGGAGATACGCAGTATTTT
TRBV10-3	TRBJ1-1	many	NA	CAISESISRRENTEAFF	TGTGCCATCAGTGAGTCGATCAGTAGAAGGGAGAACACTGAAGCTTTCTTT
TRBV28	TRBJ2-1	many	TRBD2	CASSGGLAGGHVNEQFF	TGTGCCAGCAGCGGCGGTCTAGCGGGAGGGCACGTCAATGAGCAGTTCTTC
TRBV28	TRBJ1-2	many	NA	CASSFIRVGGYTF	TGTGCCAGCAGTTTCATCAGGGTAGGCGGCTACACCTTC
TRBV6-5	TRBJ2-5	few	TRBD2	CASSYWLAGGQETQYF	TGTGCCAGCAGTTACTGGCTAGCGGGAGGGCAAGAGACCCAGTACTTC
TRBV4-1	TRBJ1-4	few	TRBD1	CASSQIGTGNNEKLFF	TGCGCCAGCAGCCAGATCGGGACAGGGAATAATGAAAAACTGTTTTTT
TRBV18	TRBJ2-1	many	NA	CASSVQVNEQFF	TGTGCCAGCTCAGTACAGGTGAATGAGCAGTTCTTC